The clone carrying this T cell receptor beta chain was observed once. Its antigen is unknown. Some clones are missing from TCRdb's copy, which holds only in-frame ones; the method was immunoSEQ multiplex PCR. The sample shows over 400,000 clones, around 92% of them seen only once. Treatment noted: around 19 received Ad26.COV2.S at low or high dose, single or two shots; 5 received placebo; per-sample allocation not given. Sampling occurred on day 63 after the first vaccine or placebo injection. This specimen belongs to a study of Ad26.COV2.S vaccination and SARS-CoV-2 variants. Study-level information: Doses of Ad26.COV2.S were injected into muscle once or twice, 56 days apart.

Looked up from germline, CDR1 is MNHEY and CDR2 is SVGEGT. The V and J ends lost 6 bases and 7 bases respectively, with 19 bases between them. The CDR3 is 15 amino acids. Broader study findings: The study found higher spike-specific TCR breadth in vaccine than placebo recipients.

This TCR derives from a person aged 18 to 65 who received the Ad26.COV2.S COVID-19 vaccine or a placebo. Material: peripheral blood, obtained in a trial of Ad26.COV2.S vaccine versus placebo. The chain combines TRBV6-2 or TRBV6-3 with TRBJ1-5; D unclear. For the CDR3, the DNA is TGTGCCAGCAGCGCCGGCACCCCTTCGGGCCAGCCCCAGCATTTT. Protein: CASSAGTPSGQPQHF.